These 17 T cell receptor beta chains originate from one sample sequenced in a study of sequential checkpoint blockade in melanoma. Using immunoSEQ multiplex PCR, the repertoire was profiled, and TCRdb retains in-frame clones only, with some absent. The sample lists about 22,000 clones, about two thirds occurring once. As to treatment: randomized to nivolumab then ipilimumab (arm A) or the reverse (arm B). The input for sequencing was CD8+ T cells sorted from blood (inferred from file names), taken from a patient given nivolumab and ipilimumab in sequence. The receptors originated from a human donor with melanoma.

The J gene is TRBJ1-4, the V gene TRBV7-3, with 9 positions matching TRBD1. Germline V lookup: CDR1 SGHTA, CDR2 FQGTGA. CDR3 length equals 18 residues. The junction had 14 bases not matched to a gene; V was cut back by 3 bases and J by 6 bases. The CDR3, as DNA: TGTGCCAGCAGCTTTATTCGGGGGGGACAGGGCCTCGATGAAAAACTGTTTTTT. Amino acid sequence: CASSFIRGGQGLDEKLFF.

The chain combines TRBV9 with TRBJ2-3; 12 bases align to TRBD2. Germline V gene data show CDR1 as SGDLS and CDR2 as YYNGEE. The trim removed 3 bases at V and 7 bases at J, leaving 12 bases unmatched. There are 17 residues in the CDR3. CDR3 loop: CASSASPDGLAGNTQYF. In DNA form, the CDR3 reads TGTGCCAGCAGCGCCAGCCCAGATGGACTAGCGGGGAATACGCAGTATTTT.

Only a few counts were recorded for this clone. For the CDR3, the DNA is TGTGCCAGCAGGGCTACCGCCGGACAGGGTTTACATTCACCCCTCCACTTT. Translated: CASRATAGQGLHSPLHF. The chain joins TRBV27 to TRBJ1-6; 8 nucleotides match TRBD1. Per germline, CDR1 MNHEY and CDR2 SMNVEV (reference sequence). CDR3 length: 17 residues. The ends lost 6 bases at V and 8 bases at J; junction bases unmatched: 15.

This rearrangement joins TRBV2 to TRBJ1-1, with D unclear. The CDR3 length is 14 residues. CDR1 SNHLY and CDR2 FYNNEI come from the germline V gene. With 3 bases removed from V and 1 base from J, the gap between germline ends came to 9 bases. CDR3 nucleotide sequence: TGTGCCAGCAGTGACCCGCGGGGGAACACTGAAGCTTTCTTT. Translated, it gives CASSDPRGNTEAFF.

The chain has TRBV2 and TRBJ2-1, with D unclear. The germline CDR1 and CDR2 sequences are SNHLY and FYNNEI. Trimming took 6 bases from V and 4 from J, leaving 4 bases between them. The CDR3 consists of 11 residues. This CDR3 is CASRLYNEQFF. The DNA of the CDR3 is TGTGCCAGCAGATTATACAATGAGCAGTTCTTC.

The rearrangement joins TRBV5-4 to TRBJ2-1; 7 nucleotides agree with TRBD2. The CDR3 contains 15 residues. J lost 1 base, V lost 2 bases, and 3 bases had no gene match. Looked up from germline, CDR1 is SGHNT and CDR2 is YYREEE (reference sequence). CDR3 sequence (DNA): TGTGCCAGCAGCTTATCCGGGGGGTCCTACAATGAGCAGTTCTTC. Residues: CASSLSGGSYNEQFF.

The chain employs TRBV4-3 and TRBJ1-2; 7 positions agree with TRBD1. Germline lookup yields CDR1 LGHNA and CDR2 YSLEER. The CDR3 extends over 16 amino acids. J was trimmed by 5 bases and V by 5 bases; bases with no gene match: 14. This chain's CDR3 is CASSAILTGTAYGYTF. The CDR3 DNA sequence: TGCGCCAGCAGCGCTATATTAACCGGGACAGCATATGGCTACACCTTC.

This clone was detected a few times. This sequence joins TRBV4-2 and TRBJ1-2; no definite D call. The CDR3 is 12 residues long. Germline CDR1 reads LGHNA; CDR2 reads YNFKEQ. V was clipped by 1 base and J by 4 bases, with 4 bases between them. CDR3: CASSQAFYGYTF. CDR3 nucleotide sequence: TGTGCCAGCAGCCAAGCCTTCTATGGCTACACCTTC.

This rearrangement joins TRBV6-5 to TRBJ2-2; 7 nucleotides agree with TRBD1. This CDR3 has 15 residues. Germline V gives CDR1 MNHEY, CDR2 SVGAGI. The trim removed 6 bases at V and 4 bases at J, leaving 8 bases unmatched. As DNA, the CDR3 is TGTGCCAGCAGAAACAAAGGACAGGTCACCGGGGAGCTGTTTTTT. This gives the protein CASRNKGQVTGELFF.

The gene calls are TRBV7-8 and TRBJ2-7; 8 bases fit TRBD1. This CDR3 region has 16 residues. Trimming took 2 bases from V and 1 from J; bases not matched to a gene: 7. CDR1 is SGHVS and CDR2 is FQNEAQ in the germline V gene. The CDR3 nucleotides read TGTGCCAGCAGCTTAAAACCGGACAGGGAATCCTACGAGCAGTACTTC. It specifies CASSLKPDRESYEQYF.

The J gene is TRBJ2-5, the V gene TRBV2; 10 bases match TRBD1. The CDR3 is 14 amino acids. CDR1 is SNHLY and CDR2 is FYNNEI in the germline V gene. The junction had 5 bases not matched to a gene; V was cut back by 6 bases and J by 4 bases. The CDR3 DNA follows: TGTGCCAGCAGGGCCGGACAGGGGGGAGAGACCCAGTACTTC. This encodes CASRAGQGGETQYF.

The chain employs TRBV4-2 and TRBJ2-2; 7 nucleotides line up with TRBD1. The V segment lost 0 bases and the J segment 4 bases; nucleotides outside the gene matches: 5. There are 16 residues in the CDR3. Per the germline V gene, CDR1 is LGHNA and CDR2 is YNFKEQ. CDR3 sequence reads: CASSQDLTGSTGELFF. CDR3 coding DNA: TGTGCCAGCAGCCAAGATCTGACAGGGAGCACCGGGGAGCTGTTTTTT.

V and J are TRBV6-5 and TRBJ1-1, with unresolved D. CDR3 size: 15 residues. The ends were cut back, 2 bases at V and 4 bases at J, with 14 bases in the middle. In germline, CDR1 is MNHEY, CDR2 SVGAGI. The CDR3 DNA sequence: TGTGCCAGCAGTTACAAGACGCGTCCGGGCACTGAAGCTTTCTTT. Translating gives CASSYKTRPGTEAFF.

The genes are TRBV2 and TRBJ2-1; TRBD1 matches at 7 bases. The CDR3 spans 16 residues. CDR1 and CDR2 (germline): SNHLY, FYNNEI. Losses at the gene ends were 6 bases for V and 6 bases for J; bases not matched to a gene: 14. The CDR3 DNA follows: TGTGCCAGCAGAATCGGGACAGCCGTTCTGGCCAATGAGCAGTTCTTC. It yields the protein CASRIGTAVLANEQFF.

The chain joins TRBV7-8 to TRBJ2-3; D uncertain. The CDR3 totals 14 residues. Looked up from germline, CDR1 is SGHVS and CDR2 is FQNEAQ. Trimming took off 3 bases at V and 2 bases at J, with 9 bases between the two ends. CDR3 residues: CASSFVQDTDTQYF. The CDR3 nucleotides are TGTGCCAGCAGCTTCGTGCAGGACACAGATACGCAGTATTTT.

The sample holds a few counts of this clone. The rearrangement links TRBV6-1 to TRBJ1-1; 8 bases are shared with TRBD1. Germline CDR1 reads MNHNS; CDR2 reads SASEGT. The CDR3 totals 16 residues. Trimming removed 0 bases from V and 1 base from J; junction bases left unmatched: 4. As DNA, the CDR3 is TGTGCCAGCAGTGAAGCAGAAACAGGGGGGAACACTGAAGCTTTCTTT. Its protein product is CASSEAETGGNTEAFF.

Here the CDR3 DNA reads TGTGCCAGCGATCCCGGAGGGGTTAACACTGAAGCTTTCTTT. It translates to CASDPGGVNTEAFF. The rearrangement joins TRBV5-5 to TRBJ1-1, with a weak D call TRBD1 (5 bases). The V gene's germline CDR1 is SGHKS and CDR2 YYEKEE (reference sequence). V gave up 7 bases and J gave up 2 bases, with 15 bases separating them. The CDR3 runs 14 residues.